A selection of T cell receptor beta chains follows, all from one sample in a study of cytotoxic CD8 clonotypes in ibrutinib-treated CLL. Profiled with immunoSEQ multiplex PCR; TCRdb holds only in-frame clones, not every one. The sample lists 250,000 or so clones, roughly 70% seen once, with 15% in the top ten. The sequencing used PBMCs, collected after 24 months of ibrutinib treatment. The origin of the receptors is a human donor with chronic lymphocytic leukemia. Both conserved end residues are part of each CDR3. A D gene is named only where the DNA matches it firmly. A row's size may be missing; if present it is once, few, many or a size class.

>NA|NA|TRBJ2-3|TRBV28
CASSSPGTDTQYF
TGTGCCAGCAGCTCCCCAGGCACAGATACGCAGTATTTT
>NA|once|TRBJ1-3|TRBV2
CASSVGPGASVYF
NA
>NA|NA|TRBJ2-3|TRBV4-3
CASSQDTRSTDTQYF
TGCGCCAGCAGCCAAGACACGCGAAGCACAGATACGCAGTATTTT
>TRBD1|NA|TRBJ2-7|TRBV28
CASSVTTGRLYVEQYF
TGTGCCAGCAGTGTAACGACAGGGCGGCTTTATGTCGAGCAGTACTTC
>TRBD1|NA|TRBJ1-2|TRBV27
CASSLMGQDYGYTF
TGTGCCAGCAGTTTAATGGGACAGGACTATGGCTACACCTTC
>NA|NA|TRBJ2-6|TRBV28
CASRFTRSAIFSGANVLTF
TGTGCCAGCAGGTTTACCCGGTCAGCCATCTTCTCTGGGGCCAACGTCCTGACTTTC
>NA|once|TRBJ1-2|TRBV6-6
CASSYSGQDGYTF
TGTGCCAGCAGTTACTCGGGGCAAGACGGCTACACCTTC
>NA|few|TRBJ1-2|TRBV30
CARGEGTPNYGYTF
TGTGCCCGGGGGGAAGGGACACCGAACTATGGCTACACCTTC
>NA|once|TRBJ2-7|TRBV6-5
CASSYLNGYEQYF
TGTGCCAGCAGTTACTTGAATGGCTACGAGCAGTACTTC
>NA|once|TRBJ2-1|TRBV19
CASSIMTSFYTYNEQFF
TGTGCCAGTAGTATTATGACTAGTTTTTACACCTACAATGAGCAGTTCTTC
>TRBD1|once|TRBJ1-3|TRBV29-1
CSVGQGTTGNTIYF
TGCAGCGTCGGACAGGGGACAACTGGAAACACCATATATTTT
>NA|NA|TRBJ1-4|TRBV19
CASYKEKLFF
TGTGCCAGTTATAAGGAAAAACTGTTTTTT
>TRBD1|few|TRBJ2-2|TRBV28
CASSLYRTGYTGELFF
TGTGCCAGCAGTTTATATAGGACAGGGTACACCGGGGAGCTGTTTTTT
>NA|NA|TRBJ1-1|TRBV19
CASSPTLLNTEAFF
TGTGCCAGTAGTCCTACGCTACTGAACACTGAAGCTTTCTTT
>NA|NA|TRBJ2-1|TRBV15
CATTSYGNEQFF
TGTGCCACCACCTCGTATGGCAATGAGCAGTTCTTC
>NA|NA|TRBJ1-5|TRBV30
CAWAEGIHSNQPQHF
TGTGCCTGGGCTGAGGGGATACATAGCAATCAGCCCCAGCATTTT
>NA|NA|TRBJ2-1|TRBV5-1
CASSPGSSPWDEQFF
TGCGCCAGCAGTCCCGGGTCTAGCCCATGGGATGAGCAGTTCTTC
>NA|NA|TRBJ1-1|TRBV7-9
CASSWGSLNTEAFF
TGTGCCAGCAGCTGGGGCAGCTTGAACACTGAAGCTTTCTTT
>TRBD1|NA|TRBJ2-7|TRBV10-3
CAISEPQGAAYEQYF
TGTGCCATCAGTGAGCCTCAGGGGGCTGCCTACGAGCAGTACTTC
>NA|few|TRBJ1-5|TRBV28
CASSLLDRPQHF
TGTGCCAGCAGCCTACTGGATAGGCCCCAGCATTTT
>TRBD2|NA|TRBJ2-7|TRBV7-9
CASSLRLAGGPGDEQYF
TGTGCCAGCAGCCTACGACTAGCGGGAGGGCCGGGCGACGAGCAGTACTTC
>TRBD1|once|TRBJ2-7|TRBV28
CASSLWQGANYEQYF
TGTGCCAGCAGTTTGTGGCAGGGGGCGAACTACGAGCAGTACTTC
>TRBD2|once|TRBJ2-1|TRBV27
CASTPRGLAYYNEQFF
TGTGCCAGCACTCCTAGGGGACTAGCTTATTACAATGAGCAGTTCTTC
>NA|few|TRBJ1-3|TRBV28
CASSWDLGNTIYF
TGTGCCAGCAGTTGGGACCTTGGAAACACCATATATTTT
>NA|NA|TRBJ1-1|TRBV5-4
CASSLIGEWNTEAFF
TGTGCCAGCAGCTTGATAGGGGAATGGAACACTGAAGCTTTCTTT
>TRBD1|NA|TRBJ2-7|TRBV29-1
CSAAGPTQGTGPSYEQYF
TGCAGCGCCGCGGGCCCTACTCAAGGGACAGGGCCCTCCTACGAGCAGTACTTC
>TRBD2|NA|TRBJ2-3|TRBV5-4
CASHLGGTSTDTQYF
TGTGCCAGCCACCTCGGGGGGACTAGCACAGATACGCAGTATTTT
>NA|NA|TRBJ2-1|TRBV27
CASRNTVYNEQFF
TGTGCCAGCCGAAACACGGTCTACAATGAGCAGTTCTTC
>NA|NA|TRBJ2-7|TRBV7-8
CASSLEQGLEQYF
TGTGCCAGCAGCTTAGAACAGGGCCTCGAGCAGTACTTC
>NA|NA|TRBJ1-4|TRBV27
CASSPAYRATNEKLFF
TGTGCCAGCAGTCCAGCCTACAGGGCGACTAATGAAAAACTGTTTTTT
>NA|once|TRBJ1-2|TRBV30
CAWSEDTTNYGYTF
TGTGCCTGGAGTGAGGACACGACTAACTATGGCTACACCTTC
>TRBD1|NA|TRBJ1-5|TRBV28
CASSLKGTAFPDNQPQHF
TGTGCCAGCAGTTTAAAGGGGACAGCCTTTCCGGACAATCAGCCCCAGCATTTT
>TRBD1|once|TRBJ2-1|TRBV7-9
CASSSGTGGREQFF
TGTGCCAGCAGTTCCGGGACAGGGGGCCGTGAGCAGTTCTTC
>TRBD1|few|TRBJ2-7|TRBV18
CASSPGLDRAEQYF
TGTGCCAGCTCACCAGGGCTGGACAGGGCCGAGCAGTACTTC
>NA|NA|TRBJ2-7|TRBV11-2
CASSLGAGLNEQYF
TGTGCCAGCAGCTTAGGGGCGGGACTCAACGAGCAGTACTTC
>NA|NA|TRBJ2-2|TRBV6-5
CASSYGLNTGELFF
TGTGCCAGCAGTTACGGCCTTAACACCGGGGAGCTGTTTTTT
>NA|NA|TRBJ1-1|TRBV12-5
CASGARQGEAFF
TGTGCTAGTGGTGCCCGTCAGGGCGAAGCTTTCTTT
>NA|NA|TRBJ1-2|TRBV13
CASSLTYGYTF
TGTGCCAGCAGCTTAACCTATGGCTACACCTTC
>TRBD2|NA|TRBJ2-7|TRBV7-9
CASSFLAGGSEQYF
TGTGCCAGCAGCTTTCTAGCGGGAGGGAGCGAGCAGTACTTC
>TRBD2|NA|TRBJ2-2|TRBV15
CATSRDYFRREGTGELFF
TGTGCCACCAGCAGAGATTATTTTAGGCGGGAGGGAACCGGGGAGCTGTTTTTT
>NA|NA|TRBJ2-7|TRBV9
CASSPRPQQGYEQYF
TGTGCCAGCAGCCCACGCCCCCAACAGGGCTACGAGCAGTACTTC